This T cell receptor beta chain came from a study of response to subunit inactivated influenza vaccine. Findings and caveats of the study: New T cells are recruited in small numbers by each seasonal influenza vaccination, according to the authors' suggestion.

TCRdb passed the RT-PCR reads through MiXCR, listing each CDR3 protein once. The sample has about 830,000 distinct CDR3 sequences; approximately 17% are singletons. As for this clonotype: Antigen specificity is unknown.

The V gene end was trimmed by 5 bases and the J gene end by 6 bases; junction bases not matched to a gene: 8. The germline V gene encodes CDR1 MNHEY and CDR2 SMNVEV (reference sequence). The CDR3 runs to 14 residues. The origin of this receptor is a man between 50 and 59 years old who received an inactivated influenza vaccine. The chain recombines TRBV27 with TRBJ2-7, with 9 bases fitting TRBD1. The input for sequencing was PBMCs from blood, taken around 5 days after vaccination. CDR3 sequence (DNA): TGTGCCAGCAGTGCAAGGGACAGGGTGAGCGAGCAGTACTTC. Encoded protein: CASSARDRVSEQYF.